The present T cell receptor beta chain was sequenced within a study of blood T cell repertoires in COVID-19. This clone was counted a few times. Germline assignment: CDR1 SGHAT and CDR2 FQNNGV. CDR3 length: 16 amino acids. V trimming: 6 bases; J trimming: 9 bases; junction bases outside the gene matches: 12. Repertoires were generated with immunoSEQ multiplex PCR, while TCRdb's copy carries only in-frame clones and drops some. The sample has roughly 220,000 clones, around 84% seen once. The rearrangement links TRBV11-2 to TRBJ1-6; 9 nucleotides align to TRBD1. This TCR came from a woman aged 40-49 years who had recovered from COVID-19. The specimen sequenced was peripheral blood. CDR3 residues: CASRLIQGAKGSPLHF. The CDR3 nucleotides are TGTGCCAGCAGACTTATACAGGGGGCAAAAGGTTCACCCCTCCACTTT.